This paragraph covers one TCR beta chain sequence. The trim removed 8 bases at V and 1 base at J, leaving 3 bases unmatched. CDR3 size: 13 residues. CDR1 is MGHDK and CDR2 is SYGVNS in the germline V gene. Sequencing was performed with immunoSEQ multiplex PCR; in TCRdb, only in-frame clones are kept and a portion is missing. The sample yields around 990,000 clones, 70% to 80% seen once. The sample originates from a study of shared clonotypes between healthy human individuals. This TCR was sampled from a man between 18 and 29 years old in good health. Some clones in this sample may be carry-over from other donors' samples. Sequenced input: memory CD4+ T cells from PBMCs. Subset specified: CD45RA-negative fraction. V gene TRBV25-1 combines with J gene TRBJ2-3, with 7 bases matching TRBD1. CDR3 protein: CASGGTGTDTQYF. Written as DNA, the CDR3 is TGTGCCAGCGGTGGGACAGGCACAGATACGCAGTATTTT.